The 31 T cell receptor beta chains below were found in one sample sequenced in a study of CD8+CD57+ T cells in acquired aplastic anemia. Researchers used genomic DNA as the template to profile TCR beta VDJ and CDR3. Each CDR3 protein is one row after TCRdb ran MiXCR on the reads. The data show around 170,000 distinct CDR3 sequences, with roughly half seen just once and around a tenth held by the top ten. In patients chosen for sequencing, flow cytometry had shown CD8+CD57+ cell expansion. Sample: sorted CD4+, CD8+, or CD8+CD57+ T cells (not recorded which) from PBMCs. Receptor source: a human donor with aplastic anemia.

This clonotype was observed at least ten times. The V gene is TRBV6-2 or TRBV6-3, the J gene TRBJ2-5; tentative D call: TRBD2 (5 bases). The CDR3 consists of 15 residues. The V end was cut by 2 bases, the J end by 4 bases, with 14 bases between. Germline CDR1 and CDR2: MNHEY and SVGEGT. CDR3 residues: CASSYIGGGGETQYF. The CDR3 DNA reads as TGTGCCAGCAGTTACATCGGCGGAGGAGGAGAGACCCAGTACTTC.

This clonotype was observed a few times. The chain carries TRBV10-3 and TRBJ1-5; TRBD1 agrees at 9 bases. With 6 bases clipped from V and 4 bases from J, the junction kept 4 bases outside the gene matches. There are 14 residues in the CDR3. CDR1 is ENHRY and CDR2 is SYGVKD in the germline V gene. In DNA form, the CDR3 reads TGTGCCATCAGACCCGGGACAGGGAATCAGCCCCAGCATTTT. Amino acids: CAIRPGTGNQPQHF.

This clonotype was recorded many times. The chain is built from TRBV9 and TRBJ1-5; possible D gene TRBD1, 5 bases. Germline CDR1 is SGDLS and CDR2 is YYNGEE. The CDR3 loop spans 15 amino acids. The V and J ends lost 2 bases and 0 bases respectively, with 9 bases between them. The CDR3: CASSVGVGSNQPQHF. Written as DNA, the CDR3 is TGTGCCAGCAGCGTGGGGGTAGGTAGCAATCAGCCCCAGCATTTT.

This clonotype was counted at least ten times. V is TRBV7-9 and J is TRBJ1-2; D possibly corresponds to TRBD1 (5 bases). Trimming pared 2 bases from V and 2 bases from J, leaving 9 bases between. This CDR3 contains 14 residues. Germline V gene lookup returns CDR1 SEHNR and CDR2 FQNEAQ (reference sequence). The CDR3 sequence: CASSLKGKNYGYTF. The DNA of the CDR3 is TGTGCCAGCAGCTTAAAGGGGAAGAACTATGGCTACACCTTC.

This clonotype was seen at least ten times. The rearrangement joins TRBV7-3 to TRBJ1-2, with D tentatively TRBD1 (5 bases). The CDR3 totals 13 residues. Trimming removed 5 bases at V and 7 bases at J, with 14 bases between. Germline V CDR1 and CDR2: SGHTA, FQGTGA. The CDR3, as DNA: TGTGCCAGCAGCCCCCGGGGGGGAGCTGGCTACACCTTC. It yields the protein CASSPRGGAGYTF. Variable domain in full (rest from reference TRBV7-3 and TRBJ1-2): GAGVSQTPSNKVTEKGKYVELRCDPISGHTALYWYRQSLGQGPEFLIYFQGTGAADDSGLPNDRFFAVRPEGSVSTLKIQRTERGDSAVYLCASSPRGGAGYTFGSGTRLTVV.

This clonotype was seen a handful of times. The CDR3: CASSDRDGNEKLFF. The CDR3 nucleotides are TGTGCCAGCAGTGACAGGGATGGAAATGAAAAACTGTTTTTT. The chain is built from TRBV6-1 and TRBJ1-4, with D possibly TRBD1 on 5 matching bases. CDR3 length: 14 residues. CDR1 is MNHNS, CDR2 SASEGT, per germline. V lost 3 bases, J lost 5 bases, and 10 bases lay in between.

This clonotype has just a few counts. The CDR3 DNA sequence: TGTGCCAGCAGCCCTGGGACAGTCAATCAGCCCCAGCATTTT. Encoded protein: CASSPGTVNQPQHF. This chain connects TRBV7-9 to TRBJ1-5; 7 bases are shared with TRBD1. Germline CDR1 reads SEHNR; CDR2 reads FQNEAQ (reference sequence). This CDR3 comprises 14 residues. Germline trimming cut 5 bases from V and 3 bases from J; bases unmatched to any gene: 4.

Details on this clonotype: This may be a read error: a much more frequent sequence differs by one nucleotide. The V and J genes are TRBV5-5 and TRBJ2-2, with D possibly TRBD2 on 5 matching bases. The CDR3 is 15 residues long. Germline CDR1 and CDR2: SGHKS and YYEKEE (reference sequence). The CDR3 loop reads CASSMAELGTGELFF. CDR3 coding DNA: TGCGCCAGCAGCATGGCCGAACTAGGGACCGGGGAGCTGTTTTTT.

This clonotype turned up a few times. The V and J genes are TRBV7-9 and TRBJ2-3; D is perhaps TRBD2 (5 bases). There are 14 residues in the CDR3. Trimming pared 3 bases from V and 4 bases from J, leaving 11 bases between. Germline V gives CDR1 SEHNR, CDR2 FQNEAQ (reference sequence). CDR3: CASSFSTGADTQYF. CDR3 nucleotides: TGTGCCAGCAGCTTTAGTACCGGGGCAGATACGCAGTATTTT.

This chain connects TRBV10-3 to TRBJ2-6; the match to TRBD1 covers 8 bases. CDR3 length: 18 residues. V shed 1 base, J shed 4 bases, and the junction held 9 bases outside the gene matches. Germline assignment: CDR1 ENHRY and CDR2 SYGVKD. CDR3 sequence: CAISEFRTGSGGANVLTF. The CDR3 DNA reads TGTGCCATCAGTGAGTTCCGGACAGGGTCGGGCGGGGCCAACGTCCTGACTTTC.

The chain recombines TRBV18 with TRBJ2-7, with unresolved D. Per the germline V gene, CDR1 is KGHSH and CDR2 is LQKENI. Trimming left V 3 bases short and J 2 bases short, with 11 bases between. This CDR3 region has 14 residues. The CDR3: CASSPEFRPYEQYF. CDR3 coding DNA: TGTGCCAGCTCACCCGAATTTCGACCCTACGAGCAGTACTTC.

The DNA of the CDR3 is TGTGCCAGCAGCAAAGGGACGGGTGAGCAGTTCTTC. It specifies CASSKGTGEQFF. The chain links TRBV12-3 or TRBV12-4 to TRBJ2-1; D possibly matches TRBD1 or TRBD2 (5 bases each). V was clipped by 6 bases and J by 9 bases, with 12 bases between them. The CDR3 totals 12 residues.

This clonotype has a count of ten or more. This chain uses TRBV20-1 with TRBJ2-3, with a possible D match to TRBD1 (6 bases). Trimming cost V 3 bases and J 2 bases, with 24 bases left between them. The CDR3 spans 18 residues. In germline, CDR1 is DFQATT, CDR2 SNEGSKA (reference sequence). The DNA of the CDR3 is TGCAGTGCTAGCGGGAAGGTAGTGGTTAGGGGGAACACAGATACGCAGTATTTT. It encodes CSASGKVVVRGNTDTQYF.

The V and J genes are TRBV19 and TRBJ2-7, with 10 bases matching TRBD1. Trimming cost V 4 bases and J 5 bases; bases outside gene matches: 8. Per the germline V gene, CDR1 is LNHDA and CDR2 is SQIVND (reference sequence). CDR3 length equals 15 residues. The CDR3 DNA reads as TGTGCCAGTAGTACGGGGACAGGGGTAACCCACGAGCAGTACTTC. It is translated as CASSTGTGVTHEQYF.

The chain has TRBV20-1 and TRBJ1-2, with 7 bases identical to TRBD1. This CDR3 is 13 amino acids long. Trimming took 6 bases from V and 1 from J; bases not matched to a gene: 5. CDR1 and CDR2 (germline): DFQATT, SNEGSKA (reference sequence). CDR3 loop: CSANTGDNYGYTF. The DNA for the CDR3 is TGCAGTGCCAATACAGGGGATAACTATGGCTACACCTTC.

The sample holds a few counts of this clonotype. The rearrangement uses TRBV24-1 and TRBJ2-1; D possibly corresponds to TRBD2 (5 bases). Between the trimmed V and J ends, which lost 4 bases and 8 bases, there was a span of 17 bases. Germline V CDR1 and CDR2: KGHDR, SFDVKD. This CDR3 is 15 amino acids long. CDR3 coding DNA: TGTGCCACCAGTGACTCGGACTCCTGGGATGATGAGCAGTTCTTC. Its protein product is CATSDSDSWDDEQFF.

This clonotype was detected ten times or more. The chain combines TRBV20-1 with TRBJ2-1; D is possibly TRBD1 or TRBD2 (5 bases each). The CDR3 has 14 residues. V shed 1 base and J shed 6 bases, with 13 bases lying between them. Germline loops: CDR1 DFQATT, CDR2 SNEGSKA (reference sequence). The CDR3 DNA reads TGCAGTGCTAGAGTCTTGGGGACGGCCAATGAGCAGTTCTTC. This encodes CSARVLGTANEQFF.

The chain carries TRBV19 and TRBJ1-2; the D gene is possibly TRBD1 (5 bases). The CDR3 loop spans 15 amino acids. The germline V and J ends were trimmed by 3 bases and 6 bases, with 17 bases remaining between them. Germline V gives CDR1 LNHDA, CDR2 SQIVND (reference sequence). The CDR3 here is CASSMRGDHLNGYTF. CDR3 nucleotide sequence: TGTGCCAGTAGTATGAGAGGGGACCATCTTAATGGCTACACCTTC.

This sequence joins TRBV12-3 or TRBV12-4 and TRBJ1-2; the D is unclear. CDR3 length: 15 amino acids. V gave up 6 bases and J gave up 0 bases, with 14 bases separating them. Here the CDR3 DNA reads TGTGCCAGCAGCCGACCGTCCGACTCTAACTATGGCTACACCTTC. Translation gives CASSRPSDSNYGYTF.

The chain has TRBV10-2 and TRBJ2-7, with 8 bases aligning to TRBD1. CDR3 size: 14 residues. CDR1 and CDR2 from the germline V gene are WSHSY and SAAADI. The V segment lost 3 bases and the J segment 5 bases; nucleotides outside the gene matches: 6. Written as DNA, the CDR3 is TGCGCCAGCAGTGACGGCAGGGGGCGGAACGAGCAGTACTTC. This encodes CASSDGRGRNEQYF.

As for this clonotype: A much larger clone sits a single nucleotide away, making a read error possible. The CDR3 nucleotides read TGCGCCAGCAGCTTGGAAACCAGCTCCTACAATGGGCAGTTCTTC. It yields the protein CASSLETSSYNGQFF. The rearrangement links TRBV5-1 to TRBJ2-1; D is unresolved. The CDR3 consists of 15 residues. CDR1 is SGHRS and CDR2 is YFSETQ in the germline V gene. The variable domain in full, completed from reference TRBV5-1 and TRBJ2-1, reads KAGVTQTPRYLIKTRGQQVTLSCSPISGHRSVSWYQQTPGQGLQFLFEYFSETQRNKGNFPGRFSGRQFSNSRSEMNVSTLELGDSALYLCASSLETSSYNGQFFGPGTRLTVL.

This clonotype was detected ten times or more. In nucleotides, the CDR3 is TGTGCCAGCAGCTTGGCCCCGCGAAGGGTAGAGACCCAGTACTTC. Amino acids: CASSLAPRRVETQYF. This chain joins TRBV5-6 and TRBJ2-5; no clear D. Germline lookup yields CDR1 SGHDT and CDR2 YYEEEE. This CDR3 has 15 residues. The V end lost 0 bases, the J end lost 4 bases, and 13 bases lay between the germline ends.

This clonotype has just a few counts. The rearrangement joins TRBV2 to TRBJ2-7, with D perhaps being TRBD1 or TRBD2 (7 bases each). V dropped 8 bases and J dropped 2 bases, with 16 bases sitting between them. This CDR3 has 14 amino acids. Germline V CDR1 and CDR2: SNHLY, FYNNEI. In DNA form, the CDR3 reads TGTGCCAGCGGGGGGGACAGTACAACCTACGAGCAGTACTTC. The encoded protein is CASGGDSTTYEQYF. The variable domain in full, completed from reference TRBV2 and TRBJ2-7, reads EPEVTQTPSHQVTQMGQEVILRCVPISNHLYFYWYRQILGQKVEFLVSFYNNEISEKSEIFDDQFSVERPDGSNFTLKIRSTKLEDSAMYFCASGGDSTTYEQYFGPGTRLTVT.

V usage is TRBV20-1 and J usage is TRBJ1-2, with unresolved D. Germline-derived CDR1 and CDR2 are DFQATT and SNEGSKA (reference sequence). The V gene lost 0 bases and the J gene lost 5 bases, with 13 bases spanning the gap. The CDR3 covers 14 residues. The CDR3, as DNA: TGCAGTGCTAGAGATCAAGCCAGACCTTATGGCTACACCTTC. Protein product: CSARDQARPYGYTF.

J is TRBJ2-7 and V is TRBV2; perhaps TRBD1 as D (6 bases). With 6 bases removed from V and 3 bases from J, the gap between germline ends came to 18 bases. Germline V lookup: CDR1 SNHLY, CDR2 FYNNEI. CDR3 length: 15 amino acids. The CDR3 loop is CASSSRTETLYEQYF. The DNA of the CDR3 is TGTGCCAGCAGCTCCAGGACAGAGACGCTCTACGAGCAGTACTTC.

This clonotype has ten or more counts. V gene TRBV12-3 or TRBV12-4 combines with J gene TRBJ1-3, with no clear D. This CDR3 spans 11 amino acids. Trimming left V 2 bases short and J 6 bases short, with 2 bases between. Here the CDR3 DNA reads TGTGCCAGCAGTTTATTAAACACCATATATTTT. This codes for CASSLLNTIYF.

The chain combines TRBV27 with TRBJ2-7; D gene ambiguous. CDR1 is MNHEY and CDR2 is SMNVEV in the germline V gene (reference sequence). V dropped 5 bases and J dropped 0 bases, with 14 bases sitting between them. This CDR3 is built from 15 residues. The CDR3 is CASSATMDASYEQYF. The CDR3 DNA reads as TGTGCCAGCAGTGCAACCATGGACGCCTCCTACGAGCAGTACTTC.

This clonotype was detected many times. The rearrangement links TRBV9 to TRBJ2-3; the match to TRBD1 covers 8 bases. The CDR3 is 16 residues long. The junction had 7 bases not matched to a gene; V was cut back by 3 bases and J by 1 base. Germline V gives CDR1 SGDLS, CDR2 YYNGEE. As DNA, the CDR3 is TGTGCCAGCAGCGATCGGGACAGGCGACGCACAGATACGCAGTATTTT. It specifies CASSDRDRRRTDTQYF.

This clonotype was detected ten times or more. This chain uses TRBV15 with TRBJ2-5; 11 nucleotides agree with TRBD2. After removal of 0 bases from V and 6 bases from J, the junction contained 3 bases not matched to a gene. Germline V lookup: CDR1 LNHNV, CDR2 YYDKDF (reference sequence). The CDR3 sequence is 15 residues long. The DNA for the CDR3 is TGTGCCACCAGCAGAGAGACTAGCGGGATAAAGACCCAGTACTTC. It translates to CATSRETSGIKTQYF.

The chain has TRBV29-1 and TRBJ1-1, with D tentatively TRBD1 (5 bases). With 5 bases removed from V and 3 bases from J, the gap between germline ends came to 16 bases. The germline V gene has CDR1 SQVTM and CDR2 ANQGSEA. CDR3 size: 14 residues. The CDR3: CSVRGGGSDTEAFF. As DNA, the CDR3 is TGCAGCGTTCGGGGGGGGGGAAGCGACACTGAAGCTTTCTTT.

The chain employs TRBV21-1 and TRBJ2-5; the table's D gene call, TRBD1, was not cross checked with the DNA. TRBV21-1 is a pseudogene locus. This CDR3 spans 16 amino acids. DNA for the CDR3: TGTGCCAGCAGTCTGGATGGCGTAGGGGGCCAAGAGACCCAGTACTTC. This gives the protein CASSLDGVGGQETQYF.